This T cell receptor beta chain was retrieved from a study of control samples from healthy donors and cancer patients. The CDR3 covers 16 residues. Germline loops: CDR1 SGHVS, CDR2 FQNEAQ. V lost 5 bases to trimming and J lost 3 bases; unmatched junction nucleotides: 5. Clones were sequenced by immunoSEQ multiplex PCR, and TCRdb holds only the in-frame ones, with some missing. The sample carries approximately 150,000 clones, under 95% recorded once. This clonotype was sampled from a woman under 30 in good health. The gene calls are TRBV7-8 and TRBJ2-2; TRBD1 matches at 11 bases. The sequencing input was blood. In nucleotides, the CDR3 is TGTGCCAGCAGCCCCCGGACAGGGGGCTACACCGGGGAGCTGTTTTTT. It is translated as CASSPRTGGYTGELFF. The variable domain in full, completed from reference TRBV7-8 and TRBJ2-2, reads GAGVSQSPRYKVAKRGQDVALRCDPISGHVSLFWYQQALGQGPEFLTYFQNEAQLDKSGLPSDRFFAERPEGSVSTLKIQRTQQEDSAVYLCASSPRTGGYTGELFFGEGSRLTVL.